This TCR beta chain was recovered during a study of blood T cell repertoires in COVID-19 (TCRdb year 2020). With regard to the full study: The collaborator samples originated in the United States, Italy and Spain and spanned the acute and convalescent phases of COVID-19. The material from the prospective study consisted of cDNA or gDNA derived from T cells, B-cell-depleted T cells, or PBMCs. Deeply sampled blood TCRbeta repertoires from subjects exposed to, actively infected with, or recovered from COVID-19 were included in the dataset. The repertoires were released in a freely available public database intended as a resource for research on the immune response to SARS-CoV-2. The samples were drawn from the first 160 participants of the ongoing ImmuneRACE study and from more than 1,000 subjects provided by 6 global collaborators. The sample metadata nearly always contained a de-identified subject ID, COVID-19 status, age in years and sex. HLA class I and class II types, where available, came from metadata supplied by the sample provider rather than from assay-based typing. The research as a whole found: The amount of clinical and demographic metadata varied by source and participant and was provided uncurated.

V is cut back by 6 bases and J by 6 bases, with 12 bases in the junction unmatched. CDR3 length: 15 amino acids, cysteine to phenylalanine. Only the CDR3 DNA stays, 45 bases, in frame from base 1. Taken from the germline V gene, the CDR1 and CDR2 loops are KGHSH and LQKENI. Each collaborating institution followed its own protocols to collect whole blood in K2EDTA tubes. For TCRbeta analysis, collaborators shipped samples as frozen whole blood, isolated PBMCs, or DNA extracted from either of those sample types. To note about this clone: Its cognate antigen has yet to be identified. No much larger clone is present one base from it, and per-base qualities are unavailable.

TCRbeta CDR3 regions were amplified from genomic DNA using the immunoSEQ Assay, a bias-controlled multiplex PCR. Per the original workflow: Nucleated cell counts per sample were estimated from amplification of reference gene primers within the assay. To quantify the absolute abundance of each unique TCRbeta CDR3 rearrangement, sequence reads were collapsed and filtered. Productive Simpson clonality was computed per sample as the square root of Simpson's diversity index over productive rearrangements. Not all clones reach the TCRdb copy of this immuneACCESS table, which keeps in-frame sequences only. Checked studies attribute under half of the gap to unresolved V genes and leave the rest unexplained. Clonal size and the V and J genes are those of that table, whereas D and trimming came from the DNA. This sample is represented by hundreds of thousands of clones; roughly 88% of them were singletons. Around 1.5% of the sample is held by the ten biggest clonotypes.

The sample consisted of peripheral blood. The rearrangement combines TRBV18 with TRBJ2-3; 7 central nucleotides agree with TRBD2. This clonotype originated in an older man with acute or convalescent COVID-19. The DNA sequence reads TGTGCCAGCTCCCCCAAAAGGGCGGGAGTTGATACGCAGTATTTT. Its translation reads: CASSPKRAGVDTQYF.